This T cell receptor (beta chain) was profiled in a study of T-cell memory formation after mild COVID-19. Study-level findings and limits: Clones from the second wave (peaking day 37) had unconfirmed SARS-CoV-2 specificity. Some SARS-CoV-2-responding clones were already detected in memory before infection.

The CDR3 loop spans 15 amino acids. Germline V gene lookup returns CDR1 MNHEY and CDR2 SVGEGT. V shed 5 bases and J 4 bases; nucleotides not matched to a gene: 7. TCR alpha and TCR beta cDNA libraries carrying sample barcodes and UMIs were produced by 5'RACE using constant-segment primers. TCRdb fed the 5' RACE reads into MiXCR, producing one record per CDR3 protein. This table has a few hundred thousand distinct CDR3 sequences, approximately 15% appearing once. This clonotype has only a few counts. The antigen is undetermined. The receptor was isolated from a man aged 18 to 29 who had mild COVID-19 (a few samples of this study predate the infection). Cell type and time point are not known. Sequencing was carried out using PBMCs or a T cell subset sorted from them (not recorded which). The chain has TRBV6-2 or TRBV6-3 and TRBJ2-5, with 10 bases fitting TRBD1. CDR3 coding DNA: TGTGCCAGCAGTGCCCCGGGACAGGGGACAGAGACCCAGTACTTC. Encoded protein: CASSAPGQGTETQYF.